The clone carrying this T cell receptor (beta chain) was found a few times. Its antigen is currently unknown. CDR1 and CDR2 (germline): GTSNPN, SVGIG (reference sequence). Trimming at V came to 5 bases and at J to 6 bases, leaving 4 bases not matched to a gene. The CDR3 is 14 residues long. This record comes from a study of T cell clonotyping in hematopoietic cell transplantation. Profiling relied on immunoSEQ multiplex PCR, and the TCRdb table lists in-frame clones only, not all of them. The data show roughly 5,200 clones, around 20% seen once. Study results and limitations: Broader posttransplant TCR repertoire diversity was predicted by graft donor and pretransplant recipient Inverse Simpson Index values.

The material was PBMCs, obtained 180 days after allogeneic stem cell transplant. V gene TRBV30 combines with J gene TRBJ1-6; TRBD1 agrees at 10 bases. The receptor comes from a male patient in his late teens or twenties who had an allogeneic stem cell transplant, so the T cells may come from the graft donor. Some clones in this sample may be carry-over from other donors' samples. The chain's CDR3 is CAWCRTGGNSPLHF. The CDR3 bases are TGTGCCTGGTGTCGGACAGGGGGTAATTCACCCCTCCACTTT.